This T cell receptor (beta chain) was sequenced during a study of control samples from healthy donors and cancer patients. Germline-derived CDR1 and CDR2 are MDHEN and SYDVKM. V lost 3 bases, J lost 3 bases, and 3 bases stayed unmatched. The CDR3 is 14 amino acids. Generated by immunoSEQ multiplex PCR, the TCRdb table keeps only in-frame clones and is missing some. This sample has 150,000 to 180,000 clones; about 94% occur once, and the top ten carry approximately 6.1%. The chain links TRBV28 to TRBJ1-1, with 8 bases lining up with TRBD1. The specimen sequenced was blood. The receptor was isolated from a middle-aged man in good health. CDR3 sequence reads: CASSFTGGDTEAFF. The CDR3 DNA reads TGTGCCAGCAGTTTTACAGGGGGTGACACTGAAGCTTTCTTT.